This TCR beta chain is from a study of T cells in localized non-small cell lung cancer (dated by TCRdb to the early 2020s). A note on the overall study: The study examined T cell repertoires in under 300 patients with early-stage NSCLC and compared tumors with uninvolved tumor-adjacent lungs. All 240 or so NSCLC patients in the cohort were treatment-naive and had localized lung tumors that were resected. A mean age of about 66 years was recorded for the NSCLC patients, of whom around 140 were male and 95 to 110 were female.

Overall results and qualifications from the work: Because multi-region tumor sequencing was not performed, intratumor heterogeneity could not be ruled out. A median of around 50 of the top 100 tumor clones were detected in paired uninvolved adjacent lung, and around 27 of these tumor clones were also found among the top 100 clones of the paired uninvolved adjacent lung. Uninvolved tumor-adjacent lung showed the highest T cell clonality, higher than tumor, which suggests more focused antigenic responses in the uninvolved tumor-adjacent lung. Longer overall survival was associated with higher blood T cell density, whereas shorter survival was associated with higher adjacent-lung clonality. Because the study design was exploratory, TCR variables were selected using unadjusted p-values without false-discovery rate correction.

The immunoSEQ Assay was used to sequence TCR beta CDR3 regions from DNA. In the source study's methods: T cell density was computed as TCR beta template counts normalized to usable DNA estimated by amplifying housekeeping genes. The preseqR package was used to estimate richness by extrapolating to 400,000 templates for PBMC samples and to 120,000 templates for tissue samples. Clonality was calculated as one minus Pielou's evenness. Tissue-enriched TCRs were identified by differential abundance testing using productive amino-acid clonotypes, minimum total count 5 and alpha 0.1. The Jaccard Index and the Morisita Overlap Index were used to measure repertoire overlap between compartments. GLIPH grouped TCR beta CDR3s together with public tetramer-defined viral CDR3s, and a viral motif had to include at least three viral sequences and also show V-gene enrichment. The source is immuneACCESS, and TCRdb retained only in-frame sequences with V and J called. Part of the clones is not carried over; for the studies checked, unresolved V genes explain less than half of this, and the remainder is unexplained. V, J and clone size were drawn from that table, and D and trimming were deduced from the DNA. For this sample the table gives approximately 76,000 clones, of which around 82% were detected only once. Of the sample, 8.5% to 10% is held by the ten largest clones.

This clone was seen a few times. Its antigen is not yet known. No quality values exist for individual bases; no much larger clone is one base distant. At diagnosis, peripheral blood, uninvolved tumor-adjacent lung and tumor were collected and were preserved as a mix of fresh-frozen and FFPE material. Blood samples were analyzed as peripheral blood mononuclear cells for TCR repertoire profiling. Per the germline V gene (reference sequence), GTSNPN is the CDR1 and SVGIG is the CDR2. The junction carries 21 bases between V and J, which are trimmed by 8 bases and 11 bases respectively. The CDR3 measures 12 amino acids from cysteine to phenylalanine. Here the CDR3 DNA is all that survives: 36 bases in frame from base 1.

This sample comprised peripheral blood, obtained before any cancer treatment. The source is a female donor of 60 years or more with stage I lung adenocarcinoma. The V and J segments used are TRBV30 and TRBJ1-1, with the D gene too uncertain to name. CDR3 loop: CAQRTDPMGAFF. At the DNA level, the sequence is TGTGCCCAGCGGACGGACCCTATGGGGGCTTTCTTT. Full variable domain (CDR3 extended with the reference TRBV30 and TRBJ1-1 proteins): SQTIHQWPATLVQPVGSPLSLECTVEGTSNPNLYWYRQAAGRGLQLLFYSVGIGQISSEVPQNLSASRPQDRQFILSSKKLLLSDSGFYLCAQRTDPMGAFFGQGTRLTVV.